This T cell receptor (beta chain) comes out of a study of blood T cell repertoires in COVID-19. Clones were read by immunoSEQ multiplex PCR, and TCRdb kept only the in-frame ones, dropping some. The sample consists of around 330,000 clones, roughly 86% of them appearing once. Enrolled through a virtual design, the participants were between about 18 and 100 years of age and came from fewer than 30 US areas. V lost 7 bases and J lost 1; bases outside the gene matches: 4. Germline CDR1 is MNHEY and CDR2 is SMNVEV (reference sequence). The CDR3 contains 14 residues. This TCR was recovered from a woman aged 18-29 years who had recovered from COVID-19. Sequenced sample: PBMCs or T cells enriched from blood (not recorded which). The genes are TRBV27 and TRBJ2-7; 10 bases match TRBD2. CDR3 residues: CASTLLAGSYEQYF. The CDR3 nucleotides are TGTGCCAGCACCCTACTAGCGGGATCCTACGAGCAGTACTTC.